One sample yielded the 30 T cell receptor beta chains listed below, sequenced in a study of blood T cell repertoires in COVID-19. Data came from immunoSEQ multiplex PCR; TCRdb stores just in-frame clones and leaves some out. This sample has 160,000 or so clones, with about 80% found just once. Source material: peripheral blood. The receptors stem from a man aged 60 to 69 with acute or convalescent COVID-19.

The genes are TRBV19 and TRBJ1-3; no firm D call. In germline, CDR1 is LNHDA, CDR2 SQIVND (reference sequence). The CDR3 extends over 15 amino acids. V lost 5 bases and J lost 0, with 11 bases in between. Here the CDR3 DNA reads TGTGCCAGTAGTTACGACGGGTCCTCTGGAAACACCATATATTTT. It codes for CASSYDGSSGNTIYF.

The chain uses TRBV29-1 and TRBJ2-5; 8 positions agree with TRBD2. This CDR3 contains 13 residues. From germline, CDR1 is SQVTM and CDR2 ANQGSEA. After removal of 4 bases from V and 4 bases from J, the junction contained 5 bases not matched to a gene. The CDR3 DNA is TGCAGCGTTGCGGCCCGGGGGGGAGAGACCCAGTACTTC. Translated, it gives CSVAARGGETQYF.

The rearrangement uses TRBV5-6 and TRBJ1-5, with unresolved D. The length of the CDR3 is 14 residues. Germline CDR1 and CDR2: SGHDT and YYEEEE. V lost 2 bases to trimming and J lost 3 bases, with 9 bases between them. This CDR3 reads CASSFFGDNQPQHF. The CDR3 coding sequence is TGTGCCAGCAGCTTCTTCGGGGACAATCAGCCCCAGCATTTT.

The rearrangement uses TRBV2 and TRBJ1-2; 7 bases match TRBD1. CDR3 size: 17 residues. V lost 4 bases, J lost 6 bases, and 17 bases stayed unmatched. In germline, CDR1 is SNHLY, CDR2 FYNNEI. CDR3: CASSAGRALRGNNGYTF. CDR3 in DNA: TGTGCCAGCAGTGCCGGACGGGCTCTCAGGGGGAATAATGGCTACACCTTC.

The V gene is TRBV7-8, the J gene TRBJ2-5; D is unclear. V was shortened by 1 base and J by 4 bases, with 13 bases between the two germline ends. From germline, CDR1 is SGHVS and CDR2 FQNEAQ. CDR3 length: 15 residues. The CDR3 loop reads CASSLGSAPGETQYF. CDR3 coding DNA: TGTGCCAGCAGCTTAGGGTCGGCCCCGGGAGAGACCCAGTACTTC.

CDR3 sequence reads: CASISGGAGNEQFF. The CDR3 bases are TGTGCCAGCATCTCGGGGGGGGCCGGCAATGAGCAGTTCTTC. The chain uses TRBV6-5 and TRBJ2-1; 8 bases are a match to TRBD2. The CDR3 consists of 14 residues. J gave up 6 bases and V 7 bases, and 8 bases lay outside the gene matches. CDR1 is MNHEY and CDR2 is SVGAGI in the germline V gene.

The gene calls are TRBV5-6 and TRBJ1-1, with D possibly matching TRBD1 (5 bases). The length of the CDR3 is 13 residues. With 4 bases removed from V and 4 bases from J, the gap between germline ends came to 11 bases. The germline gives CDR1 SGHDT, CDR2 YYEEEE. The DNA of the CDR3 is TGTGCCAGCAGCCCCCGCGGGGGCACTGAAGCTTTCTTT. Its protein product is CASSPRGGTEAFF.

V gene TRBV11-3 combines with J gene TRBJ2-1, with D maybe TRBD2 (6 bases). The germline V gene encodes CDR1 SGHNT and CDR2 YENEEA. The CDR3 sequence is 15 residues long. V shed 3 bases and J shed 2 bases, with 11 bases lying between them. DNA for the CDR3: TGTGCCAGCAGCTTGGGGAGCGGGCCCTACAATGAGCAGTTCTTC. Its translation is CASSLGSGPYNEQFF.

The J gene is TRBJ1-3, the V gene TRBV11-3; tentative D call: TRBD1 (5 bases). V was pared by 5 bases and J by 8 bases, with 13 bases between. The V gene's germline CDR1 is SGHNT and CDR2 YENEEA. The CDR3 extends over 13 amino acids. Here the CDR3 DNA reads TGTGCCAGCAGCGTCGAGGGGAGGGACACCATATATTTT. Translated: CASSVEGRDTIYF.

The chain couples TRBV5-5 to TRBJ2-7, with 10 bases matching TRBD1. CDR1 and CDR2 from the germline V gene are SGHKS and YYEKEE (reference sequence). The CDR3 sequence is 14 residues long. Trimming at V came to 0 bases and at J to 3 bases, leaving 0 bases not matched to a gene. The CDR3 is CASSLGTGGYEQYF. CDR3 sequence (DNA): TGTGCCAGCAGCTTGGGGACAGGGGGCTACGAGCAGTACTTC.

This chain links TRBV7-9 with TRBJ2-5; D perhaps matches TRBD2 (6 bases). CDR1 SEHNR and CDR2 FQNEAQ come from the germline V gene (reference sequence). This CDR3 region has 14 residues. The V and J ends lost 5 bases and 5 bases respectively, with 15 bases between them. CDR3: CASSRDWLLETQYF. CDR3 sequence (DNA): TGTGCCAGCAGCCGGGACTGGCTTTTGGAGACCCAGTACTTC. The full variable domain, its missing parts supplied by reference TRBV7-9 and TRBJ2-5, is DTGVSQNPRHKITKRGQNVTFRCDPISEHNRLYWYRQTLGQGPEFLTYFQNEAQLEKSRLLSDRFSAERPKGSFSTLEIQRTEQGDSAMYLCASSRDWLLETQYFGPGTRLLVL.

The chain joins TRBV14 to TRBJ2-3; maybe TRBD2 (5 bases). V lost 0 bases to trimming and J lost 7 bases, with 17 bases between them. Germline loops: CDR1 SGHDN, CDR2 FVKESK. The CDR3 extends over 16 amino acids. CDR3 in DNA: TGTGCCAGCAGCCAAGATTTCGGACGGGGTAGATATACGCAGTATTTT. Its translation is CASSQDFGRGRYTQYF.

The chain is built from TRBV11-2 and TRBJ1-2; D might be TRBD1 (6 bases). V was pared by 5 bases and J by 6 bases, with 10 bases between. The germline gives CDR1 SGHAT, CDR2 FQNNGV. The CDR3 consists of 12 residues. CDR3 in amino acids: CASSRGGDGYTF. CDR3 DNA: TGTGCCAGCAGCCGAGGGGGTGATGGCTACACCTTC.

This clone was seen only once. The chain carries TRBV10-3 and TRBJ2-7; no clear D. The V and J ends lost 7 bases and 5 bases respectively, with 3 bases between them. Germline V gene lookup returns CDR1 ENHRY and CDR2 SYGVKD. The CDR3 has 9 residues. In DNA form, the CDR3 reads TGTGCCATCAATAACGAGCAGTACTTC. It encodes CAINNEQYF.

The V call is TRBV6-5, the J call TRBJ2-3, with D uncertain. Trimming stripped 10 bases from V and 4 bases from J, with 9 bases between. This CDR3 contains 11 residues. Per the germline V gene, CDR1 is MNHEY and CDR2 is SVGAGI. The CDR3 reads CATSRADTQYF. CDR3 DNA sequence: TGTGCCACCTCTCGGGCAGATACGCAGTATTTT.

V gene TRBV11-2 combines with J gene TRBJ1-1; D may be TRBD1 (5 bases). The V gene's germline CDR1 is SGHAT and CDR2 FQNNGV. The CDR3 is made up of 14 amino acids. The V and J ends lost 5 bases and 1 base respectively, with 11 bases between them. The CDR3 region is CASSRLQGNTEAFF. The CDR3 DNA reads TGTGCCAGCAGCCGCCTTCAGGGGAACACTGAAGCTTTCTTT.

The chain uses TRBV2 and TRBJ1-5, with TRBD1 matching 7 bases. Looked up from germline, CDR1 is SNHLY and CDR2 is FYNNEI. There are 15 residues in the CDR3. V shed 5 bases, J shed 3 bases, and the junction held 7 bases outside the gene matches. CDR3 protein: CASSLGQVYNQPQHF. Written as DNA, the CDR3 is TGTGCCAGCAGTCTCGGACAGGTTTACAATCAGCCCCAGCATTTT.

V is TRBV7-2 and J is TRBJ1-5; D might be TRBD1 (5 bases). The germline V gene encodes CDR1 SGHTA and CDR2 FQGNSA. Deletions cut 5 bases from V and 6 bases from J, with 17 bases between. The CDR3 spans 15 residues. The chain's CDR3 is CASSPLGLAFQPQHF. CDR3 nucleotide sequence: TGTGCCAGCAGCCCCTTGGGACTGGCCTTTCAGCCCCAGCATTTT.

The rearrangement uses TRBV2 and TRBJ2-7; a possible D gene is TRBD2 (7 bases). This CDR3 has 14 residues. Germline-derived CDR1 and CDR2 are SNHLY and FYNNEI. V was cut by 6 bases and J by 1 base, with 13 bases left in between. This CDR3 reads CASRGGRGSYEQYF. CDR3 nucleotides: TGTGCCAGCAGGGGGGGGCGCGGGTCCTACGAGCAGTACTTC.

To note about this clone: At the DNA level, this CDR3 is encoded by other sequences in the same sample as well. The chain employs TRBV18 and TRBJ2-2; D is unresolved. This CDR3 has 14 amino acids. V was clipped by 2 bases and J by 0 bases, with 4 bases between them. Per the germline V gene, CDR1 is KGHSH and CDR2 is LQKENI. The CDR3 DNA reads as TGTGCCAGCTCACCAGGAGCGAACACCGGGGAGCTGTTTTTT. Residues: CASSPGANTGELFF.

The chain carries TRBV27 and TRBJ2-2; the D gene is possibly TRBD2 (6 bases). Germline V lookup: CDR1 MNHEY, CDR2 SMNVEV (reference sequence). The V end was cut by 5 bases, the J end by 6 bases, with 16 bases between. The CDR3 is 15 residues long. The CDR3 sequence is CASSSQEGLSGELFF. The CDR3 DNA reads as TGTGCCAGCAGTAGTCAGGAGGGCCTATCCGGGGAGCTGTTTTTT.

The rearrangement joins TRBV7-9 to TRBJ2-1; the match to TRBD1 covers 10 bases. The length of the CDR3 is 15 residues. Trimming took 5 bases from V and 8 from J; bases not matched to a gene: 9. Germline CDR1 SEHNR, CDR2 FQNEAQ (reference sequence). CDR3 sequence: CASSPGTGVLYEQFF. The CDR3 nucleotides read TGTGCCAGCAGCCCCGGGACAGGGGTACTCTATGAGCAGTTCTTC.

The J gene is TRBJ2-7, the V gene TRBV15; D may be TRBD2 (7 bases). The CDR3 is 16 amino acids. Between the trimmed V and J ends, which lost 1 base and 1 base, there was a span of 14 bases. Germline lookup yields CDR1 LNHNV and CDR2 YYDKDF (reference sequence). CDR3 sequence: CATSRVVGGGSYEQYF. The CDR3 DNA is TGTGCCACCAGCAGAGTAGTAGGGGGAGGGTCCTACGAGCAGTACTTC. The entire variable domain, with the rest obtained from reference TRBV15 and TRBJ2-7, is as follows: DAMVIQNPRYQVTQFGKPVTLSCSQTLNHNVMYWYQQKSSQAPKLLFHYYDKDFNNEADTPDNFQSRRPNTSFCFLDIRSPGLGDTAMYLCATSRVVGGGSYEQYFGPGTRLTVT.

CDR3 region: CASSIAGSETQYF. The CDR3 DNA follows: TGTGCCAGTAGTATTGCAGGATCGGAGACCCAGTACTTC. The chain carries TRBV19 and TRBJ2-5; D is uncertain. The V end was cut by 3 bases, the J end by 5 bases, with 10 bases between. Germline loops: CDR1 LNHDA, CDR2 SQIVND (reference sequence). The CDR3 runs to 13 residues.

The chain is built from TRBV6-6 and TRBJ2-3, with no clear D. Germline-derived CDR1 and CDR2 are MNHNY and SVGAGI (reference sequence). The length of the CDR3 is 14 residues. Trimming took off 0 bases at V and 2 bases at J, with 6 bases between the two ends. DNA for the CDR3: TGTGCCAGCAGTTACTCGCAGAACACAGATACGCAGTATTTT. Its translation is CASSYSQNTDTQYF.

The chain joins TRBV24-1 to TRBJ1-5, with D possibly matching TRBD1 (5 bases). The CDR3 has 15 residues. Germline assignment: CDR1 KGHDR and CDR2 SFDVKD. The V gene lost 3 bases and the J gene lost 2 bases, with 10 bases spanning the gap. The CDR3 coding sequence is TGTGCCACCAGTGATACGCAGGGCGGCAATCAGCCCCAGCATTTT. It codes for CATSDTQGGNQPQHF.

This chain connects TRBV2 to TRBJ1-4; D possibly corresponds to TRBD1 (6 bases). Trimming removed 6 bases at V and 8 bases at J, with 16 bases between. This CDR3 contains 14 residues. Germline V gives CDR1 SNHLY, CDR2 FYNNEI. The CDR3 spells CASRAQGRGEKLFF. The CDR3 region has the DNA TGTGCCAGCAGGGCTCAGGGGAGAGGCGAAAAACTGTTTTTT.

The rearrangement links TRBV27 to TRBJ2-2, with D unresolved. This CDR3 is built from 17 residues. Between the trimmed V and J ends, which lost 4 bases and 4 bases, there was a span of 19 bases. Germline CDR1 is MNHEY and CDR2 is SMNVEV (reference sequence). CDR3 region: CASSSLIKIELTGELFF. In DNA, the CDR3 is TGTGCCAGCAGTTCCCTGATTAAGATCGAGCTCACCGGGGAGCTGTTTTTT.

The CDR3 region has the DNA TGTGCCAGCATCAGGACAGGGGTATGGGGCGGTGAAGCTTTCTTT. Amino acid sequence: CASIRTGVWGGEAFF. The rearrangement uses TRBV6-5 and TRBJ1-1; 9 bases are a match to TRBD1. The CDR3 has 15 amino acids. The ends lost 7 bases at V and 7 bases at J; junction bases unmatched: 13. The V gene's germline CDR1 is MNHEY and CDR2 SVGAGI.

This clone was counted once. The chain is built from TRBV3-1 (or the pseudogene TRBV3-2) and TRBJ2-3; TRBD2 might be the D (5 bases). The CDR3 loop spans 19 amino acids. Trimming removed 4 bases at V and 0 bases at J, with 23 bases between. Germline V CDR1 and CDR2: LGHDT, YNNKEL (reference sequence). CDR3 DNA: TGTGCCAGCAGCCTCATGGGTCGCGGGCTCTTCACTAGCACAGATACGCAGTATTTT. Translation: CASSLMGRGLFTSTDTQYF.